This T cell receptor beta chain originates from a study of blood T cell repertoires in COVID-19 (TCRdb year 2020). Describing the broader study: Samples covering the acute and convalescent phases of COVID-19 were provided by collaborators in the United States, Italy and Spain. The material from the prospective study consisted of cDNA or gDNA derived from T cells, B-cell-depleted T cells, or PBMCs. Subjects who had been exposed to COVID-19, were actively infected with it, or had recovered from it provided the deeply sampled blood TCRbeta repertoires that made up the dataset. The repertoires were made available in a free public database intended to serve as a resource for research on the immune response to SARS-CoV-2. The samples were drawn from two sources: the first 160 participants of the ongoing ImmuneRACE study, and 950 to 1,500 subjects contributed by 6 global collaborators. A de-identified subject ID, COVID-19 status, age in years and sex were almost always included in the sample metadata. Where available, HLA class I and class II types were taken from metadata supplied by the sample provider and were not determined by assay-based typing.

V lost 0 bases and J lost 5 bases; the stretch between them is 13 bases long. From a lookup of the germline V gene, CDR1 and CDR2 are LGHNA and YSLEER. The CDR3 starts with the cysteine, ends with the phenylalanine, and has 16 residues. The sequence is cut down to CDR3 DNA, 48 bases in frame from base 1. General findings and caveats noted by the study authors: How much clinical and demographic metadata was included differed by source and by participant, and the metadata was provided uncurated.

The immunoSEQ Assay, a bias-controlled multiplex PCR, was used to amplify TCRbeta CDR3 regions from genomic DNA. The paper's data handling went like this. Nucleated cell counts per sample were estimated from amplification of reference gene primers within the assay. To quantify the absolute abundance of each unique TCRbeta CDR3 rearrangement, sequence reads were collapsed and filtered. For each sample, productive Simpson clonality was calculated as the square root of Simpson's diversity index across productive rearrangements. Drawn from immuneACCESS, this table holds only the in-frame rearrangements with V and J called that TCRdb kept. Clones are partly lost; checked studies trace under half to an unresolved V gene and leave the rest unexplained. From that table come the V and J calls and clone size; the DNA was used to work out D and trimming. Present in this sample are roughly 190,000 clones, about 80% of which were seen just once. The ten largest clones represent more than 4% of the sample.

Notes on this clone: This clone's antigen is unknown. There are no base qualities to consult, and no much larger clone falls within one base.

In the prospective study, participants were about 18 to 100 years old, resided in about two dozen geographic areas of the United States, and were enrolled through a virtual design. In the prospective study, cohorts were assigned on the basis of participant-reported clinical history obtained from a screening survey and a study questionnaire. In the prospective study, mobile phlebotomists collected whole blood, serum and a nasopharyngeal or oropharyngeal swab from each participant. Prospective study participants could optionally give additional blood draws and questionnaires over an approximately 2-month period. Prospective study blood samples were shipped either frozen or at room temperature before DNA extraction.

The sample consisted of PBMCs or T cells enriched from blood (not recorded which). The rearrangement joined TRBV4-3 to TRBJ1-4; confidence is insufficient to name the D gene. The TCR sequence derives from an older woman with acute COVID-19. CDR3 region: CASSQELGSGNEKLFF. The DNA sequence reads TGCGCCAGCAGCCAAGAATTGGGCAGCGGGAATGAAAAACTGTTTTTT.